Following are 23 T cell receptor beta chains from one sample sequenced in a study of post-analysis software for immune sequencing data. Overall study results and limits: Patients showed TRBV5-6, TRBV5-1 and TRBV20-1 among five TRBV segments more frequent than in controls.

Their specific antigens are unknown. The authors incorporated unique molecular identifiers into the TCR beta cDNA libraries. Via MiXCR, TCRdb re-called the PCR reads, giving one row per CDR3 protein. This sample has around 200,000 distinct CDR3 sequences; around 30% occur once, and the top ten carry approximately 3%. Sequenced: blood. These receptors all stem from a girl younger than 18 with multiple sclerosis.

V and J are TRBV11-2 and TRBJ2-3; D call uncertain. Germline values: CDR1 SGHAT, CDR2 FQNNGV. Trimming took 10 bases from V and 3 from J, leaving 8 bases between them. The CDR3 loop spans 11 amino acids. The CDR3 loop is CATAKTDTQYF. CDR3 bases: TGTGCCACAGCAAAAACAGATACGCAGTATTTT.

The rearrangement uses TRBV30 and TRBJ2-3; no clear D. The CDR3 is made up of 13 amino acids. Trimming shortened V by 4 bases and J by 1 base, and 9 bases separated the two germline ends. Germline V CDR1 and CDR2: GTSNPN, SVGIG (reference sequence). Here the CDR3 reads CAWNGRRTDTQYF. The CDR3 DNA follows: TGTGCCTGGAATGGGCGTCGCACAGATACGCAGTATTTT.

The chain carries TRBV28 and TRBJ2-7; 7 bases map to TRBD1. V lost 3 bases and J lost 1; bases outside the gene matches: 12. This CDR3 region has 17 residues. Germline V gene sequence: CDR1 MDHEN, CDR2 SYDVKM. The CDR3 protein is CASSLDRTQRYSYEQYF. The CDR3 DNA sequence: TGTGCCAGCAGTTTGGACAGGACTCAGCGGTATTCCTACGAGCAGTACTTC.

This clonotype has just one count. This rearrangement joins TRBV21-1 to TRBJ2-1; the D segment call TRBD2 is taken from the table without a DNA check. TRBV21-1 is labeled a pseudogene. The CDR3 spans 16 residues. The CDR3: CASNKEGTSGGHEQFF. As DNA, the CDR3 is TGTGCCAGCAACAAAGAGGGGACTAGCGGGGGTCATGAGCAGTTCTTC.

This clonotype has at least ten counts. This chain links TRBV7-2 with TRBJ2-7; D unresolved. The CDR3 contains 12 residues. Trimming left V 2 bases short and J 0 bases short, with 2 bases between. Per the germline V gene, CDR1 is SGHTA and CDR2 is FQGNSA. CDR3 sequence: CASSLYSYEQYF. For the CDR3, the DNA is TGTGCCAGCAGCTTATACTCCTACGAGCAGTACTTC.

The table lists this clonotype with many counts. The gene calls are TRBV29-1 and TRBJ2-7; the match to TRBD1 covers 8 bases. With 7 bases clipped from V and 6 bases from J, the junction kept 8 bases outside the gene matches. The CDR3 loop spans 12 amino acids. Germline CDR1 reads SQVTM; CDR2 reads ANQGSEA. This CDR3 is CSARTGSSEQYF. CDR3 DNA: TGCAGCGCCCGGACAGGGAGTTCCGAGCAGTACTTC.

This clonotype was detected a few times. This rearrangement joins TRBV6-1 to TRBJ1-1, with 10 positions matching TRBD1. The J segment lost 2 bases and the V segment lost 0 bases, leaving 0 bases of the junction unmatched. Germline V gene sequence: CDR1 MNHNS, CDR2 SASEGT. This CDR3 spans 15 amino acids. The DNA of the CDR3 is TGTGCCAGCAGTGAAGCGACAGGGGGCAACACTGAAGCTTTCTTT. Translating gives CASSEATGGNTEAFF.

This clonotype showed up many times. The chain employs TRBV5-1 and TRBJ2-7; D is ambiguous. CDR1 is SGHRS, CDR2 YFSETQ, per germline. The CDR3 is 14 residues long. Between the trimmed V and J ends, which lost 0 bases and 5 bases, there was a span of 12 bases. CDR3 amino acids: CASSLDGIFDEQYF. The DNA for the CDR3 is TGCGCCAGCAGCTTGGATGGCATTTTCGACGAGCAGTACTTC.

The rearrangement joins TRBV11-2 to TRBJ2-7; D unclear. The CDR3 is made up of 15 amino acids. The V end lost 5 bases, the J end lost 2 bases, and 16 bases lay between the germline ends. Per the germline V gene, CDR1 is SGHAT and CDR2 is FQNNGV. The CDR3 sequence is CASSPAPGPTYEQYF. The CDR3 DNA sequence: TGTGCCAGCAGCCCGGCGCCAGGCCCTACCTACGAGCAGTACTTC. The full variable domain, completed using reference TRBV11-2 and TRBJ2-7, is EAGVAQSPRYKIIEKRQSVAFWCNPISGHATLYWYQQILGQGPKLLIQFQNNGVVDDSQLPKDRFSAERLKGVDSTLKIQPAKLEDSAVYLCASSPAPGPTYEQYFGPGTRLTVT.

In nucleotides, the CDR3 is TGCGCCAGCAGTCTTTGGGGGGACTCCTACGAGCAGTACTTC. Translation: CASSLWGDSYEQYF. The chain uses TRBV4-1 and TRBJ2-7; D may be TRBD2 (6 bases). CDR1 and CDR2 (germline): MGHRA, YSYEKL. The CDR3 contains 14 residues. Trimming removed 6 bases from V and 0 bases from J, with 12 bases in between.

The chain links TRBV24-1 to TRBJ1-4, with 10 bases aligning to TRBD1. From germline, CDR1 is KGHDR and CDR2 SFDVKD. The V and J ends lost 3 bases and 8 bases, in that order; junction bases with no gene match: 8. CDR3 length: 16 amino acids. The CDR3 nucleotides read TGTGCCACCAGTGATGCCCGAGGGACAGGGGACGAAAAACTGTTTTTT. It is translated as CATSDARGTGDEKLFF.

This clonotype was picked up many times. A much larger clone lies a single base off, so this may be a read error. The chain has TRBV7-8 and TRBJ1-6; D gene unclear. Germline CDR1 is SGHVS and CDR2 is FQNEAQ. The CDR3 has 14 amino acids. The CDR3 DNA reads TGTGCCAGCAGCTTAGACAGTTCCGGTTCACCCCCCCACTTT. Protein sequence: CASSLDSSGSPPHF.

This chain joins TRBV5-1 and TRBJ2-1; perhaps TRBD2 as D (5 bases). The CDR3 contains 15 residues. Germline V CDR1 and CDR2: SGHRS, YFSETQ. The V end lost 2 bases, the J end lost 3 bases, and 12 bases lay between the germline ends. CDR3 in DNA: TGCGCCAGCAGCTTACTGACCGGGAACTACAATGAGCAGTTCTTC. This gives the protein CASSLLTGNYNEQFF.

This clonotype was seen ten or more times. V usage is TRBV6-1 and J usage is TRBJ2-7; D not resolved. V lost 3 bases and J lost 1, with 4 bases in between. CDR3 size: 12 residues. Per the germline V gene, CDR1 is MNHNS and CDR2 is SASEGT. The CDR3 loop is CASSEASYEQYF. For the CDR3, the DNA is TGTGCCAGCAGTGAGGCTTCCTACGAGCAGTACTTC.

As to this clonotype: One base away lies a much larger clone, so this may be a sequencing read error. V gene TRBV29-1 combines with J gene TRBJ2-1, with a tentative D call TRBD1 (5 bases). The CDR3 extends over 14 amino acids. V was clipped by 7 bases and J by 0 bases, with 13 bases between them. Germline-derived CDR1 and CDR2 are SQVTM and ANQGSEA. Written as DNA, the CDR3 is TGCAGCGCTGGGGCGTTGGGCTCCTACAATGAGCAGTTCTTC. Protein product: CSAGALGSYNEQFF.

The gene calls are TRBV25-1 and TRBJ1-4; D not certain. Per the germline V gene, CDR1 is MGHDK and CDR2 is SYGVNS. The CDR3 loop spans 18 amino acids. Deletions cut 5 bases from V and 0 bases from J, with 19 bases between. The CDR3 DNA reads TGTGCCAGCAGTTTGAACTCGGCGTGGACGGCAACTAATGAAAAACTGTTTTTT. This sequence encodes CASSLNSAWTATNEKLFF.

This clonotype was detected many times. The CDR3, as DNA: TGCGCCAGCAGCCAAGATAGCAGGTCGCCCAACTATGGCTACACCTTC. It translates to CASSQDSRSPNYGYTF. This sequence joins TRBV4-1 and TRBJ1-2; the D is unclear. Germline CDR1 reads MGHRA; CDR2 reads YSYEKL. The ends were cut back, 0 bases at V and 2 bases at J, with 13 bases in the middle. The CDR3 length is 16 residues.

This clonotype was detected ten times or more. This rearrangement joins TRBV10-1 to TRBJ2-1; 8 bases agree with TRBD2. This CDR3 region has 15 residues. The germline gives CDR1 WNHNN, CDR2 SYGVQD (reference sequence). Trimming took 3 bases from V and 9 from J; bases not matched to a gene: 10. CDR3 loop: CASSDASGGWFEQFF. The CDR3 DNA follows: TGCGCCAGCAGTGACGCCAGCGGGGGTTGGTTTGAGCAGTTCTTC.

This rearrangement joins TRBV24-1 to TRBJ2-1; 8 positions match TRBD2. Trimming took 4 bases from V and 2 from J; bases not matched to a gene: 6. Germline values: CDR1 KGHDR, CDR2 SFDVKD. This CDR3 spans 16 amino acids. This CDR3 reads CATSESSGRPYNEQFF. The DNA for the CDR3 is TGTGCCACCAGTGAATCGAGCGGGAGACCCTACAATGAGCAGTTCTTC.

As to this clonotype: A much larger clone lies a single base off, so this may be a read error. The J gene is TRBJ2-3, the V gene TRBV20-1; a weak D match, TRBD2 (5 bases). The CDR3 length is 13 residues. Germline V gene lookup returns CDR1 DFQATT and CDR2 SNEGSKA (reference sequence). The CDR3 DNA sequence: TGCAGTGCTAGCCTCCCTAGCACAGATACGCGGTATTTT. It encodes CSASLPSTDTRYF.

The V call is TRBV6-1, the J call TRBJ1-1; a weak D match, TRBD1 (5 bases). This CDR3 region has 15 residues. The germline V gene has CDR1 MNHNS and CDR2 SASEGT. The V and J ends lost 1 base and 3 bases respectively, with 12 bases between them. CDR3 sequence (DNA): TGTGCCAGCAGTGAAGGGGGGGGGTGGGACACTGAAGCTTTCTTT. Its protein is CASSEGGGWDTEAFF.

This chain links TRBV3-1 with TRBJ2-3; the match to TRBD1 covers 9 bases. This CDR3 spans 16 amino acids. Trimming took 1 base from V and 4 from J; bases not matched to a gene: 6. Germline-derived CDR1 and CDR2 are LGHDT and YNNKEL (reference sequence). The CDR3 DNA reads TGTGCCAGCAGCCAAGGGCGGGACAGGGAGCCAGATACGCAGTATTTT. It is translated as CASSQGRDREPDTQYF.

The chain couples TRBV5-1 to TRBJ1-6; no firm D call. V lost 1 base to trimming and J lost 5 bases, with 4 bases between them. The V gene's germline CDR1 is SGHRS and CDR2 YFSETQ. The CDR3 length is 13 residues. The CDR3: CASSLSHNSPLHF. CDR3 nucleotide sequence: TGCGCCAGCAGCTTGAGCCATAATTCACCCCTCCACTTT. Based on the CDR3 plus reference TRBV5-1 and TRBJ1-6, the full variable domain is KAGVTQTPRYLIKTRGQQVTLSCSPISGHRSVSWYQQTPGQGLQFLFEYFSETQRNKGNFPGRFSGRQFSNSRSEMNVSTLELGDSALYLCASSLSHNSPLHFGNGTRLTVT.